Listed below are T cell receptor beta chains from one sample, sequenced in a study of OX40 agonist ivuxolimab in advanced cancers. Method: immunoSEQ multiplex PCR; TCRdb's copy keeps in-frame clones and lacks some. The sample comprises roughly 84,000 clones, over 70% of which are singletons, and 4.6% rests with the top ten. Here the sequenced sample was CD4+ or CD8+ T cells sorted from blood, taken in a trial of the OX40 agonist ivuxolimab. The receptors shown here come from an adult with an advanced solid tumor such as melanoma, head and neck, liver or kidney cancer. The conserved cysteine and the conserved F or W are not part of the CDR3 here.

V gene	J gene	CDR3 protein
TRBV18	TRBJ1-3	ASSPENGGNTIY
TRBV19	TRBJ1-2	ASSPDRVYGYT
TRBV10-3	TRBJ2-7	AISGGVLAGNYEQY
TRBV6-6	TRBJ2-7	ASSWDPTYEQY
TRBV11-2	TRBJ1-2	ASSDNRGRLDGYT
TRBV11-3	TRBJ2-1	ASSLGTSGGGDEQF
TRBV2	NA	AIRGGRDRPYEQY
TRBV10-3	TRBJ2-1	AISGRTRDDNEQF
TRBV6-5	TRBJ1-2	ASRNGGASYGYT
TRBV29-1	TRBJ1-3	SVEDLRVSGNTIY
TRBV7-3	TRBJ2-1	ASSPQQNNEQF
TRBV5-1	TRBJ2-5	ASSPGTGSQETQY
TRBV4-3	TRBJ2-7	ASSQSTSSIYEQY
TRBV11-2	TRBJ2-7	ASSLGGGSTYEQY
TRBV29-1	TRBJ2-7	SVEDRGLTSYEQY
TRBV6-5	TRBJ1-1	ASSPNRGVTSEAF
TRBV27	TRBJ2-7	ASTSYPTAEQY
TRBV18	TRBJ1-2	ASSRKPGQGVENYGYT
TRBV9	TRBJ2-2	ASSVGSMSESGELF
TRBV6-6	TRBJ1-1	ASSRTGGSGAF
TRBV4-2	TRBJ1-1	ASSLDRGQAF
TRBV15	TRBJ1-2	ATSRGVQGHYGYT
TRBV28	TRBJ1-4	ASSPGQGREKLF
TRBV6-7	TRBJ1-1	ASNTGAKAF
TRBV15	TRBJ1-5	ATSIKVGNQPQH
TRBV7-8	TRBJ1-1	ASSLEGNTEAF
TRBV4-1	TRBJ1-4	ASSQTGQGRTDEKLF
TRBV15	TRBJ2-2	ATSRQYLANTGELF
TRBV28	TRBJ1-3	ASRATTGYSGNTIY
TRBV12-5	TRBJ1-6	ASADTYYNSPLH
TRBV20-1	TRBJ1-2	SATVIYGYT
TRBV18	TRBJ1-1	ASSPTQVMNTEAF
TRBV18	TRBJ2-2	ASSPATHPGELF
TRBV28	TRBJ1-1	ASSRPGAQNTEAF
TRBV19	TRBJ2-5	ASSTGTEETQY
TRBV5-5	TRBJ1-5	ASSLIPGQPQH
TRBV6-5	TRBJ1-2	ASSYRMGTNYGYT
TRBV4-3	TRBJ2-3	ASSQGTGPYTQY
TRBV7-9	TRBJ1-2	ASSRGQGDYGYT
TRBV5-4	TRBJ1-1	ASSLAQGGLLDTEAF
TRBV14	TRBJ2-5	ASSQSETQY
TRBV6-6	TRBJ1-2	ASRPGVDYGYT
TRBV5-5	TRBJ1-3	ASSKRQLEGNTIY
TRBV5-4	TRBJ1-4	ASSHSDREGEKLF
TRBV27	TRBJ2-1	ASSPRERAWNEQF
TRBV11-3	TRBJ2-7	ASSLDRSEQY
TRBV5-1	TRBJ2-1	ASTHSTGTPSEQF
TRBV7-2	TRBJ2-1	ASSSYLDNEQF
TRBV14	TRBJ1-3	ASSQGPRISGNTIY
TRBV10-2	TRBJ2-7	ASSDPSVGQY
TRBV7-9	TRBJ1-3	ASSPGTGADTIY
TRBV5-1	TRBJ2-3	ASSLGRGTLDTDTQY
TRBV29-1	TRBJ1-2	SVVGDVNTAYGYT
TRBV6-6	TRBJ1-3	ASSHTGSGNTIY
TRBV12-5	TRBJ1-1	ASGLDSYTEAF